This record covers a single T cell receptor beta chain. The data originate from a study of T cell responses to AZD1222 COVID-19 vaccine. TCRdb's table, derived via immunoSEQ multiplex PCR, lists solely in-frame clones and lacks some. The top ten hold roughly 8.4% of the sample, which has roughly 180,000 clones, around 93% seen once. Deletions cut 1 base from V and 8 bases from J, with 10 bases between. The CDR3 runs to 14 residues. From germline, CDR1 is SGDLS and CDR2 YYNGEE. The sequence came from an adult in good health. V usage is TRBV9 and J usage is TRBJ1-6; D unclear. The sample here was peripheral blood, taken on day 0 of AZD1222 vaccination. The DNA of the CDR3 is TGTGCCAGCAGCGTATCGGGCTCAGATTCACCCCTCCACTTT. Protein: CASSVSGSDSPLHF.